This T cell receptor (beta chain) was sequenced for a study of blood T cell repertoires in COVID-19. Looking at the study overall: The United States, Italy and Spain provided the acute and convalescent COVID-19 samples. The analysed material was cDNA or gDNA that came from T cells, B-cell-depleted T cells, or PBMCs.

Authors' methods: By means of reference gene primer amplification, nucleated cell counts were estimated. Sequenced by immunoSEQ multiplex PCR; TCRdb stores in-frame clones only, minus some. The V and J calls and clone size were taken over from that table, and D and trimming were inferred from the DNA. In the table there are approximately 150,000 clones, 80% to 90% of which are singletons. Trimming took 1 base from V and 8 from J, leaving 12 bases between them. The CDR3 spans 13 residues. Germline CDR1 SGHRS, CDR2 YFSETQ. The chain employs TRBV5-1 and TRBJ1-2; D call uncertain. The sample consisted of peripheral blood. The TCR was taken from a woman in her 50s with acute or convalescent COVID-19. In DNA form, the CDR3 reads TGCGCCAGCAGCTTGAAAGCCTCGGAGGGCTACACCTTC. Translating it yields CASSLKASEGYTF. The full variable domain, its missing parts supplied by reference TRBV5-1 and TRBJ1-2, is KAGVTQTPRYLIKTRGQQVTLSCSPISGHRSVSWYQQTPGQGLQFLFEYFSETQRNKGNFPGRFSGRQFSNSRSEMNVSTLELGDSALYLCASSLKASEGYTFGSGTRLTVV.